Described below is a single T cell receptor (beta chain) sequence and its context. Reverse transcribed after extraction, RNA yielded cDNA as the sequencing template. The table came from immunoSEQ multiplex PCR; TCRdb's copy has only in-frame clones and leaves some out. The sample has just over 20,000 clones, around 62% seen once. After removal of 0 bases from V and 3 bases from J, the junction contained 24 bases not matched to a gene. Germline V gene lookup returns CDR1 GTSNPN and CDR2 SVGIG (reference sequence). The CDR3 runs 21 residues. The data belong to a study of CD8+ T cells in alopecia areata. Sorting of CD4+ cells into CD25+CD127- cells was carried out for about five patients.

The sequencing sample was made of CD4+ Tregs sorted from blood. The J gene is TRBJ2-7, the V gene TRBV30; 9 bases are shared with TRBD1. This receptor was identified in a human donor with alopecia areata. CDR3 bases: TGTGCCTGGAGTGTTTATTTTTCGGGACAGGGAAGAGTGCGCCACATCTACGAGCAGTACTTC. This gives the protein CAWSVYFSGQGRVRHIYEQYF.